One sample yielded the 32 T cell receptor beta chains listed below, sequenced in a study of identical twins. One entry per CDR3 protein, called by TCRdb with MiXCR from the 5' RACE reads. The sample holds 200,000 or so distinct CDR3 sequences; more than 15% are singletons and the top ten take 40%. The same sample was also used in a study of T cells expressing NK-cell markers.

Sequencing input: CD8+ T cells sorted from blood. Source of these receptors: a woman aged 18 to 35 in good health.

In this sample, this clonotype turned up a few times. This chain joins TRBV29-1 and TRBJ2-2, with D perhaps being TRBD1 or TRBD2 (5 bases each). The CDR3 loop spans 12 amino acids. Germline V gene sequence: CDR1 SQVTM, CDR2 ANQGSEA. V was shortened by 6 bases and J by 4 bases, with 9 bases between the two germline ends. CDR3 nucleotide sequence: TGCAGCGTGTGGGGGAGCACCGGGGAGCTGTTTTTT. Translated: CSVWGSTGELFF.

The chain is built from TRBV29-1 and TRBJ1-1, with D perhaps TRBD1 (6 bases). Germline lookup yields CDR1 SQVTM and CDR2 ANQGSEA. The V end lost 4 bases, the J end lost 1 base, and 7 bases lay between the germline ends. The CDR3 spans 12 residues. CDR3 bases: TGCAGCGTTGTGGACAGGAACACTGAAGCTTTCTTT. The encoded protein is CSVVDRNTEAFF.

The rearrangement links TRBV9 to TRBJ2-1, with a possible D match to TRBD2 (6 bases). The V and J ends lost 2 bases and 1 base respectively, with 16 bases between them. Germline V gives CDR1 SGDLS, CDR2 YYNGEE. The CDR3 is 17 residues long. The CDR3 coding sequence is TGTGCCAGCAGCGTTCGGTGGGTAGCGGATTCCTACAATGAGCAGTTCTTC. Translation: CASSVRWVADSYNEQFF.

This clonotype has ten or more counts. The chain joins TRBV7-9 to TRBJ2-7, with TRBD1 identical over 7 bases. V shed 5 bases and J 8 bases; nucleotides not matched to a gene: 12. The germline CDR1 and CDR2 sequences are SEHNR and FQNEAQ (reference sequence). This CDR3 is 14 amino acids long. CDR3 nucleotides: TGTGCCAGCAGCCCCGAGACAGGGACCACACAGCAGTACTTC. This gives the protein CASSPETGTTQQYF.

The J gene is TRBJ2-1, the V gene TRBV7-2; D not resolved. Germline V gives CDR1 SGHTA, CDR2 FQGNSA. The CDR3 covers 16 residues. The V gene lost 2 bases and the J gene lost 1 base, with 12 bases spanning the gap. CDR3 bases: TGTGCCAGCAGCTTACTTCGCGGATTTTCCTACAATGAGCAGTTCTTC. Encoded protein: CASSLLRGFSYNEQFF.

The table lists this clonotype with a few counts. This chain uses TRBV4-2 with TRBJ1-1; D gene unclear. Per the germline V gene, CDR1 is LGHNA and CDR2 is YNFKEQ. This CDR3 contains 14 residues. Trimming took 0 bases from V and 2 from J, leaving 7 bases between them. This CDR3 is CASSQDVGNTEAFF. In DNA form, the CDR3 reads TGTGCCAGCAGCCAAGATGTGGGTAACACTGAAGCTTTCTTT.

The chain is built from TRBV24-1 and TRBJ1-3, with 7 bases lining up with TRBD1. Germline CDR1 KGHDR, CDR2 SFDVKD. V lost 9 bases and J lost 4; bases outside the gene matches: 11. This CDR3 spans 15 amino acids. In DNA, the CDR3 is TGTGCCACCGGGGAGAGGGACAGACAAGGAAACACCATATATTTT. It is translated as CATGERDRQGNTIYF.

The chain links TRBV10-1 to TRBJ2-7; D call uncertain. Germline V gene data show CDR1 as WNHNN and CDR2 as SYGVQD (reference sequence). V dropped 5 bases and J dropped 2 bases, with 19 bases sitting between them. The CDR3 is made up of 16 amino acids. This CDR3 reads CASSWDTSRPTYEQYF. CDR3 bases: TGCGCCAGCAGTTGGGATACATCGCGCCCAACCTACGAGCAGTACTTC.

This clonotype was found a few times. The chain carries TRBV5-1 and TRBJ2-3, with 7 positions matching TRBD2. The CDR3 loop spans 16 amino acids. With 4 bases clipped from V and 2 bases from J, the junction kept 10 bases outside the gene matches. Looked up from germline, CDR1 is SGHRS and CDR2 is YFSETQ. The CDR3 is CASSLEPSGYTDTQYF. CDR3 coding DNA: TGCGCCAGCAGCCTCGAACCTAGCGGATACACAGATACGCAGTATTTT.

The V call is TRBV4-1, the J call TRBJ2-7; D unclear. The CDR3 is made up of 14 amino acids. Trimming removed 4 bases at V and 2 bases at J, with 12 bases between. Germline V gene data show CDR1 as MGHRA and CDR2 as YSYEKL. CDR3 bases: TGCGCCAGCAGCCTCCCAGGCGGAGCCTACGAGCAGTACTTC. It yields the protein CASSLPGGAYEQYF.

The rearrangement joins TRBV6-2 or TRBV6-3 to TRBJ2-5; 10 nucleotides align to TRBD2. J lost 5 bases, V lost 7 bases, and 13 bases had no gene match. The length of the CDR3 is 16 residues. Germline V gene data show CDR1 as MNHEY and CDR2 as SVGEGT. This CDR3 is CASNGLAAPEGETQYF. CDR3 bases: TGTGCCAGCAACGGACTAGCGGCTCCCGAGGGGGAGACCCAGTACTTC.

The V gene is TRBV7-2, the J gene TRBJ2-3, with 11 bases aligning to TRBD2. The germline CDR1 and CDR2 sequences are SGHTA and FQGNSA. This CDR3 region has 16 residues. Unmatched junction bases numbered 8, after V lost 4 bases and J lost 5 bases. CDR3 residues: CASSSILAGVGDTQYF. The CDR3 DNA reads as TGTGCCAGCAGCTCCATACTAGCGGGAGTCGGAGATACGCAGTATTTT.

This clonotype was seen more than once but under ten times. This rearrangement joins TRBV7-2 to TRBJ2-4; TRBD2 matches 10 bases. The CDR3 runs to 16 residues. The V gene's germline CDR1 is SGHTA and CDR2 FQGNSA. V trimming: 3 bases; J trimming: 2 bases; junction bases outside the gene matches: 4. CDR3 bases: TGTGCCAGCAGCTTGAGCGGGAGGGTTACCAAAAACATTCAGTACTTC. Translation gives CASSLSGRVTKNIQYF.

There are a few counts of this clonotype. V and J are TRBV7-9 and TRBJ2-5, with D perhaps being TRBD1 or TRBD2 (6 bases each). The V gene lost 2 bases and the J gene lost 2 bases, with 12 bases spanning the gap. The CDR3 spans 15 residues. Germline loops: CDR1 SEHNR, CDR2 FQNEAQ (reference sequence). CDR3 sequence: CASSLKSGAQETQYF. The CDR3 DNA sequence: TGTGCCAGCAGCTTAAAGTCGGGGGCACAAGAGACCCAGTACTTC.

This clonotype came up a few times. V gene TRBV5-1 combines with J gene TRBJ2-7, with 11 bases aligning to TRBD2. The CDR3 runs to 16 residues. After removal of 3 bases from V and 1 base from J, the junction contained 6 bases not matched to a gene. In germline, CDR1 is SGHRS, CDR2 YFSETQ. The CDR3 loop is CASSSPGLAESYEQYF. The CDR3 coding sequence is TGCGCCAGCAGCTCGCCGGGACTAGCGGAGTCCTACGAGCAGTACTTC.

This clonotype has just a few counts. The chain uses TRBV6-5 and TRBJ2-7; D unclear. The V end lost 2 bases, the J end lost 2 bases, and 7 bases lay between the germline ends. Looked up from germline, CDR1 is MNHEY and CDR2 is SVGAGI. The CDR3 consists of 13 residues. The CDR3 protein is CASSYGQTYEQYF. CDR3 in DNA: TGTGCCAGCAGTTACGGCCAGACCTACGAGCAGTACTTC.

The chain is built from TRBV7-3 and TRBJ1-1, with no clear D. The CDR3 loop spans 13 amino acids. Germline CDR1 SGHTA, CDR2 FQGTGA. Trimming stripped 1 base from V and 5 bases from J, with 8 bases between. CDR3 in DNA: TGTGCCAGCAGCTTAAATGGAGGGACTGAAGCTTTCTTT. As protein: CASSLNGGTEAFF.

This clonotype was seen more than once but under ten times. This chain connects TRBV19 to TRBJ1-1; D gene uncertain. The CDR3 runs 13 residues. Trimming left V 5 bases short and J 6 bases short, with 13 bases between. The germline V gene has CDR1 LNHDA and CDR2 SQIVND (reference sequence). CDR3 amino acids: CASSPLGYAEAFF. The DNA of the CDR3 is TGTGCCAGTAGTCCCTTGGGGTATGCTGAAGCTTTCTTT.

This clonotype occurred a few times. This chain uses TRBV20-1 with TRBJ2-1, with 12 bases that match TRBD2. The length of the CDR3 is 15 residues. Germline V lookup: CDR1 DFQATT, CDR2 SNEGSKA (reference sequence). V dropped 5 bases and J dropped 5; count of bases not matched to a gene: 7. For the CDR3, the DNA is TGCAGTGCTGGCCCTAGCGGGAGGGTGAACAATGAGCAGTTCTTC. Amino acids: CSAGPSGRVNNEQFF.

This clonotype was observed a handful of times. The chain employs TRBV24-1 and TRBJ2-7; TRBD1 is a possible D gene (5 bases). V lost 3 bases to trimming and J lost 0 bases, with 11 bases between them. The CDR3 loop spans 15 amino acids. Germline CDR1 is KGHDR and CDR2 is SFDVKD. CDR3 loop: CATSDQTEYSYEQYF. DNA of the CDR3: TGTGCCACCAGTGATCAGACAGAGTACTCCTACGAGCAGTACTTC.

This clonotype came up a few times. The chain joins TRBV5-6 to TRBJ2-3; 7 positions match TRBD1. Trimming took 5 bases from V and 6 from J; bases not matched to a gene: 9. The length of the CDR3 is 14 residues. The germline V gene has CDR1 SGHDT and CDR2 YYEEEE. The CDR3 is CASSATGSWDTQYF. The CDR3 region has the DNA TGTGCCAGCAGTGCGACAGGGTCATGGGATACGCAGTATTTT.

This clonotype was counted only a few times. The rearrangement links TRBV11-2 to TRBJ2-3; 9 bases are a match to TRBD2. The CDR3 is 15 residues long. Germline V CDR1 and CDR2: SGHAT, FQNNGV. V was pared by 5 bases and J by 4 bases, with 7 bases of the junction left unmatched. CDR3 sequence: CASSGGTSWADTQYF. CDR3 nucleotide sequence: TGTGCCAGCAGCGGCGGGACTAGCTGGGCAGATACGCAGTATTTT.

There are a few counts of this clonotype. The gene calls are TRBV4-3 and TRBJ2-7, with D perhaps matching TRBD2 (5 bases). Per germline, CDR1 LGHNA and CDR2 YSLEER. This CDR3 contains 17 residues. Deletions cut 2 bases from V and 0 bases from J, with 17 bases between. CDR3 amino acids: CASSQSLDLSGSYEQYF. CDR3 sequence (DNA): TGCGCCAGCAGCCAATCCTTAGACTTAAGCGGCTCCTACGAGCAGTACTTC.

This clonotype was detected a few times. The rearrangement uses TRBV12-3 or TRBV12-4 and TRBJ2-3; possible D gene TRBD1, 7 bases. CDR3 length: 15 residues. Trimming cost V 8 bases and J 1 base, with 16 bases left between them. The CDR3 nucleotides are TGTGCCAGCTCAGGGGGTAGCGGCCGCACAGATACGCAGTATTTT. This gives the protein CASSGGSGRTDTQYF.

This clonotype was seen only a few times. This chain joins TRBV7-8 and TRBJ1-2, with D hard to call. V was clipped by 2 bases and J by 4 bases, with 14 bases between them. Germline lookup yields CDR1 SGHVS and CDR2 FQNEAQ. The CDR3 totals 15 residues. This CDR3 is CASSLIPGWGYGYTF. CDR3 nucleotide sequence: TGTGCCAGCAGCTTAATCCCCGGATGGGGCTATGGCTACACCTTC.

Only a few counts were recorded for this clonotype. This rearrangement joins TRBV13 to TRBJ2-7; D not resolved. Germline V gene sequence: CDR1 PRHDT, CDR2 FYEKMQ (reference sequence). This CDR3 is 13 amino acids long. V dropped 5 bases and J dropped 5 bases, with 13 bases sitting between them. CDR3: CASSHGRGDEQYF. CDR3 nucleotide sequence: TGTGCCAGCAGCCACGGCCGAGGAGACGAGCAGTACTTC.

The chain joins TRBV5-6 to TRBJ2-3; 8 nucleotides match TRBD2. V shed 0 bases and J 2 bases; nucleotides not matched to a gene: 8. The CDR3 extends over 17 amino acids. The V gene's germline CDR1 is SGHDT and CDR2 YYEEEE. CDR3 coding DNA: TGTGCCAGCAGCTTGGTCCCCTCGGGGGGGCCCACAGATACGCAGTATTTT. Amino acids: CASSLVPSGGPTDTQYF.

This clonotype showed up many times. The J gene is TRBJ2-1, the V gene TRBV5-1; possible D gene TRBD1, 6 bases. Trimming took 4 bases from V and 4 from J, leaving 12 bases between them. The germline CDR1 and CDR2 sequences are SGHRS and YFSETQ. The CDR3 spans 14 residues. The CDR3 DNA reads TGCGCCAGCAGCCTAGATAGGGGGTACAATGAGCAGTTCTTC. This codes for CASSLDRGYNEQFF.

This clonotype was seen only a few times. The V and J genes are TRBV7-9 and TRBJ2-7, with TRBD1 identical over 7 bases. After removal of 5 bases from V and 2 bases from J, the junction contained 12 bases not matched to a gene. The germline CDR1 and CDR2 sequences are SEHNR and FQNEAQ (reference sequence). There are 16 residues in the CDR3. The CDR3 region is CASSPSTGVATYEQYF. The CDR3 DNA is TGTGCCAGCAGCCCCTCCACAGGGGTGGCTACCTACGAGCAGTACTTC.

The gene calls are TRBV10-3 and TRBJ2-5; weak D call: TRBD1 (6 bases). Germline CDR1 reads ENHRY; CDR2 reads SYGVKD. The CDR3 sequence is 16 residues long. The V gene lost 1 base and the J gene lost 3 bases, with 15 bases spanning the gap. CDR3 in amino acids: CAISEFSDKGEETQYF. The CDR3 DNA is TGTGCCATCAGTGAGTTCAGCGACAAGGGGGAAGAGACCCAGTACTTC.

This clonotype was counted a few times. The chain uses TRBV19 and TRBJ2-1; 10 bases agree with TRBD2. The CDR3 is 13 amino acids. The germline V gene has CDR1 LNHDA and CDR2 SQIVND (reference sequence). The V and J ends lost 10 bases and 4 bases, in that order; junction bases with no gene match: 4. The CDR3 loop is CATRLAGYNEQFF. The CDR3 nucleotides read TGTGCCACGCGACTAGCGGGTTACAATGAGCAGTTCTTC. Supplemented by reference TRBV19 and TRBJ2-1, the full variable domain reads DGGITQSPKYLFRKEGQNVTLSCEQNLNHDAMYWYRQDPGQGLRLIYYSQIVNDFQKGDIAEGYSVSREKKESFPLTVTSAQKNPTAFYLCATRLAGYNEQFFGPGTRLTVL.

This clonotype was seen more than once but under ten times. V and J are TRBV4-3 and TRBJ1-1; TRBD1 aligns across 9 bases. Germline CDR1 LGHNA, CDR2 YSLEER. There are 14 residues in the CDR3. The J segment lost 6 bases and the V segment lost 3 bases, leaving 5 bases of the junction unmatched. The CDR3 DNA sequence: TGCGCCAGCAGCCACAGGGACAGGGACGCTGAAGCTTTCTTT. This codes for CASSHRDRDAEAFF.